This entry lists 27 T cell receptor beta chains sequenced from one sample in a study of CD8+ T cells in alopecia areata. As the sequencing template, cDNA was produced by extracting RNA and reverse transcribing it. TCRdb's copy holds only in-frame clones and misses some; the assay was immunoSEQ multiplex PCR. The data show around 110,000 clones, with roughly 84% seen just once and less than 30% held by the top ten. Regarding treatment: oral pan-JAK inhibitor, 5-10 mg twice daily. The starting material was CD8+ T cells sorted from blood, obtained at week 24, from a patient treated with tofacitinib. These receptors all stem from a human donor with alopecia areata.

The chain couples TRBV9 to TRBJ2-1, with 12 bases identical to TRBD2. From germline, CDR1 is SGDLS and CDR2 YYNGEE. The CDR3 covers 17 residues. Unmatched junction bases numbered 4, after V lost 3 bases and J lost 0 bases. The CDR3, as DNA: TGTGCCAGCAGCGGAAGGACTAGCGGGGCCTCCTACAATGAGCAGTTCTTC. Encoded protein: CASSGRTSGASYNEQFF.

This rearrangement joins TRBV5-1 to TRBJ2-1; D not certain. Germline CDR1 SGHRS, CDR2 YFSETQ. The CDR3 runs to 14 residues. The V end was cut by 6 bases, the J end by 4 bases, with 14 bases between. The CDR3 DNA follows: TGCGCCAGCACGAAGCCTGACGCGTACAATGAGCAGTTCTTC. This encodes CASTKPDAYNEQFF.

The gene calls are TRBV23-1 and TRBJ2-1, with TRBD2 identical over 10 bases. TRBV23-1 is identified as an open reading frame with a role that is uncertain. Germline trimming cut 3 bases from V and 3 bases from J; bases unmatched to any gene: 5. The CDR3 loop spans 16 amino acids. The CDR3 protein is CASSHKRGGFYNEQFF. The CDR3 nucleotides read TGCGCCAGCAGTCATAAGCGGGGGGGTTTCTACAATGAGCAGTTCTTC.

The chain couples TRBV6-6 to TRBJ2-7; D gene unclear. CDR1 is MNHNY and CDR2 is SVGAGI in the germline V gene (reference sequence). V lost 4 bases and J lost 5, with 9 bases in between. This CDR3 contains 12 residues. The CDR3 protein is CASSSFAHEQYF. The DNA of the CDR3 is TGTGCCAGCAGTTCGTTTGCTCACGAGCAGTACTTC.

This clone is a singleton in its sample. The V and J genes are TRBV5-1 and TRBJ1-5; TRBD1 aligns across 7 bases. V lost 4 bases, J lost 5 bases, and 9 bases stayed unmatched. The CDR3 runs to 15 residues. Germline V gives CDR1 SGHRS, CDR2 YFSETQ. CDR3 residues: CASSPGDSQDQPQHF. The DNA for the CDR3 is TGCGCCAGCAGCCCGGGGGACAGTCAAGATCAGCCCCAGCATTTT.

V gene TRBV7-2 combines with J gene TRBJ2-3, with D unclear. Germline V CDR1 and CDR2: SGHTA, FQGNSA. Trimming pared 0 bases from V and 0 bases from J, leaving 10 bases between. This CDR3 spans 16 amino acids. The DNA for the CDR3 is TGTGCCAGCAGCTTAGCGCGAGGACCGAGCACAGATACGCAGTATTTT. As protein: CASSLARGPSTDTQYF.

V and J are TRBV7-9 and TRBJ1-3, with D perhaps matching TRBD1 (6 bases). The CDR3 runs to 14 residues. CDR1 is SEHNR, CDR2 FQNEAQ, per germline (reference sequence). Trimming removed 1 base at V and 6 bases at J, with 10 bases between. The CDR3 is CASSLGDTANTIYF. The CDR3, as DNA: TGTGCCAGCAGCTTAGGGGACACGGCAAACACCATATATTTT.

This clone was recorded once. The V and J genes are TRBV23-1 and TRBJ2-1; D is possibly TRBD1 or TRBD2 (5 bases each). TRBV23-1 belongs to the ORF category, with a function that is uncertain. CDR3 length equals 14 residues. V lost 9 bases and J 9 bases, leaving 21 bases between the germline ends. CDR3 in DNA: TGCGCCAGACTCCGGCCGTCGGGGCCCAGTGAGCAGTTCTTC. Translation gives CARLRPSGPSEQFF.

The chain links TRBV7-9 to TRBJ1-2; 11 bases are a match to TRBD1. CDR1 and CDR2 (germline): SEHNR, FQNEAQ (reference sequence). J was trimmed by 4 bases and V by 6 bases; bases with no gene match: 7. This CDR3 has 15 amino acids. The CDR3 protein is CASSSGQGAGYGYTF. CDR3 coding DNA: TGTGCCAGCAGTTCCGGACAGGGGGCTGGCTATGGCTACACCTTC. Full variable domain (remainder filled in from reference TRBV7-9 and TRBJ1-2): DTGVSQNPRHKITKRGQNVTFRCDPISEHNRLYWYRQTLGQGPEFLTYFQNEAQLEKSRLLSDRFSAERPKGSFSTLEIQRTEQGDSAMYLCASSSGQGAGYGYTFGSGTRLTVV.

The rearrangement links TRBV13 to TRBJ1-2, with D unclear. V was cut by 0 bases and J by 8 bases, with 7 bases left in between. The CDR3 consists of 12 residues. The germline V gene encodes CDR1 PRHDT and CDR2 FYEKMQ (reference sequence). CDR3 in DNA: TGTGCCAGCAGCTTAGGGCCGTACGGCTACACCTTC. Its protein product is CASSLGPYGYTF.

The chain has TRBV4-2 and TRBJ1-1; maybe TRBD1 (5 bases). The CDR3 extends over 15 amino acids. Germline CDR1 is LGHNA and CDR2 is YNFKEQ. Trimming removed 1 base from V and 3 bases from J, with 12 bases in between. The CDR3 loop reads CASSQAFIGDTEAFF. Here the CDR3 DNA reads TGTGCCAGCAGCCAAGCCTTCATAGGGGACACTGAAGCTTTCTTT.

This clone was picked up one time. The chain links TRBV5-4 to TRBJ2-7; tentatively, D is TRBD1 (5 bases). V shed 3 bases and J shed 2 bases, with 12 bases lying between them. The CDR3 length is 14 residues. Per the germline V gene, CDR1 is SGHNT and CDR2 is YYREEE (reference sequence). The CDR3 is CASSSPGKTYEQYF. The CDR3 bases are TGTGCCAGCAGCTCCCCAGGGAAGACCTACGAGCAGTACTTC.

This sequence joins TRBV29-1 and TRBJ2-7; D possibly matches TRBD1 or TRBD2 (6 bases each). CDR3 length equals 13 residues. Per the germline V gene, CDR1 is SQVTM and CDR2 is ANQGSEA. Trimming shortened V by 6 bases and J by 3 bases, and 15 bases separated the two germline ends. CDR3 sequence reads: CSVETRGGYEQYF. The CDR3 nucleotides read TGCAGCGTCGAGACCAGGGGAGGCTACGAGCAGTACTTC.

This clone was observed once. The V gene is TRBV1, the J gene TRBJ1-6. TRBV1 is marked as a pseudogene. This CDR3 is built from 18 residues. The CDR3 nucleotides are TGCACCAGCAGCCAAGAATTCCTGGAGGGGACGGGTAATTCACCCCTCCACTTT. Translating gives CTSSQEFLEGTGNSPLHF.

The V and J genes are TRBV2 and TRBJ1-5; TRBD1 matches 7 bases. The V segment lost 2 bases and the J segment 0 bases; nucleotides outside the gene matches: 7. The CDR3 totals 17 residues. Germline CDR1 is SNHLY and CDR2 is FYNNEI. The CDR3 DNA sequence: TGTGCCAGCAGTGAATTGAGGGACAGATATAGCAATCAGCCCCAGCATTTT. Translation: CASSELRDRYSNQPQHF.

The chain links TRBV2 to TRBJ2-2; tentatively, D is TRBD2 (5 bases). Germline lookup yields CDR1 SNHLY and CDR2 FYNNEI. There are 16 residues in the CDR3. Trimming stripped 6 bases from V and 7 bases from J, with 21 bases between. This CDR3 reads CASRAVPTRDYGELFF. As DNA, the CDR3 is TGTGCCAGCAGGGCCGTCCCAACTAGGGATTACGGGGAGCTGTTTTTT.

This rearrangement joins TRBV5-4 to TRBJ2-3, with 7 bases matching TRBD2. Germline V lookup: CDR1 SGHNT, CDR2 YYREEE (reference sequence). This CDR3 has 14 amino acids. V lost 3 bases to trimming and J lost 0 bases; unmatched junction nucleotides: 1. CDR3 loop: CASSWRGSTDTQYF. The CDR3 coding sequence is TGTGCCAGCAGCTGGCGGGGGAGCACAGATACGCAGTATTTT. Together with reference TRBV5-4 and TRBJ2-3, the CDR3 gives the full variable domain: ETGVTQSPTHLIKTRGQQVTLRCSSQSGHNTVSWYQQALGQGPQFIFQYYREEENGRGNFPPRFSGLQFPNYSSELNVNALELDDSALYLCASSWRGSTDTQYFGPGTRLTVL.

This chain uses TRBV29-1 with TRBJ2-3; D gene unclear. Deletions cut 6 bases from V and 2 bases from J, with 9 bases between. This CDR3 contains 12 residues. Germline V gene data show CDR1 as SQVTM and CDR2 as ANQGSEA. The CDR3 DNA is TGCAGCGTCGAGCGCACCACAGATACGCAGTATTTT. This gives the protein CSVERTTDTQYF.

This chain joins TRBV30 and TRBJ1-1, with 9 bases identical to TRBD1. V dropped 2 bases and J dropped 8; count of bases not matched to a gene: 9. The CDR3 runs 14 residues. The V gene's germline CDR1 is GTSNPN and CDR2 SVGIG (reference sequence). The CDR3 DNA is TGTGCCTGGAGTTCCGGGACAGGGCGAGGGGAAGCTTTCTTT. It is translated as CAWSSGTGRGEAFF.

The chain uses TRBV6-1 and TRBJ1-4, with a weak D call TRBD1 (5 bases). The CDR3 is made up of 14 amino acids. V lost 1 base and J 7 bases, leaving 10 bases between the germline ends. Looked up from germline, CDR1 is MNHNS and CDR2 is SASEGT. The CDR3 DNA reads TGTGCCAGCAGTGAAGTGTGGGACGGTGAAAAACTGTTTTTT. Its protein product is CASSEVWDGEKLFF.

The gene calls are TRBV10-2 and TRBJ1-5, with 8 nucleotides matching TRBD1. Germline CDR1 WSHSY, CDR2 SAAADI. The CDR3 totals 16 residues. The V segment lost 3 bases and the J segment 2 bases; nucleotides outside the gene matches: 6. The CDR3 here is CASSDLPGGGNQPQHF. For the CDR3, the DNA is TGCGCCAGCAGTGATCTCCCAGGGGGCGGCAATCAGCCCCAGCATTTT.

This chain links TRBV7-6 with TRBJ2-2; weak D call: TRBD1 (5 bases). The germline V gene encodes CDR1 SGHVS and CDR2 FNYEAQ. The CDR3 runs to 16 residues. V shed 2 bases and J shed 4 bases, with 14 bases lying between them. CDR3 nucleotide sequence: TGTGCCAGCAGCTTAAGCCAGGGCGGTCGCACCGGGGAGCTGTTTTTT. Protein sequence: CASSLSQGGRTGELFF.

V gene TRBV4-1 combines with J gene TRBJ1-6; TRBD1 aligns across 7 bases. The CDR3 spans 16 residues. CDR1 is MGHRA, CDR2 YSYEKL, per germline. J lost 7 bases, V lost 2 bases, and 8 bases had no gene match. The CDR3 region is CASSQLWGDRNSPLHF. CDR3 DNA sequence: TGCGCCAGCAGCCAACTCTGGGGGGACAGAAATTCACCCCTCCACTTT.

This sequence joins TRBV5-4 and TRBJ2-7, with D possibly called TRBD1 or TRBD2 (6 bases each). Germline lookup yields CDR1 SGHNT and CDR2 YYREEE (reference sequence). Trimming pared 1 base from V and 7 bases from J, leaving 12 bases between. The CDR3 runs 13 residues. The CDR3 protein is CASSLRGALEQYF. Here the CDR3 DNA reads TGTGCCAGCAGCTTGAGGGGGGCGCTTGAGCAGTACTTC. The variable domain in full, completed from reference TRBV5-4 and TRBJ2-7, reads ETGVTQSPTHLIKTRGQQVTLRCSSQSGHNTVSWYQQALGQGPQFIFQYYREEENGRGNFPPRFSGLQFPNYSSELNVNALELDDSALYLCASSLRGALEQYFGPGTRLTVT.

The chain uses TRBV5-4 and TRBJ2-7, with 10 nucleotides matching TRBD2. CDR3 length: 15 residues. Per germline, CDR1 SGHNT and CDR2 YYREEE (reference sequence). After removal of 3 bases from V and 4 bases from J, the junction contained 7 bases not matched to a gene. The chain's CDR3 is CASSSGTSVTYEQYF. Written as DNA, the CDR3 is TGTGCCAGCAGCTCAGGGACTAGCGTGACGTACGAGCAGTACTTC.

The rearrangement links TRBV2 to TRBJ2-1; D uncertain. The CDR3 is made up of 15 amino acids. The V end lost 6 bases, the J end lost 0 bases, and 12 bases lay between the germline ends. Germline V gene data show CDR1 as SNHLY and CDR2 as FYNNEI. The DNA for the CDR3 is TGTGCCAGCAGCCAGACTCACCGCTCCTACAATGAGCAGTTCTTC. This sequence encodes CASSQTHRSYNEQFF.

The rearrangement uses TRBV30 and TRBJ1-1; 9 nucleotides match TRBD1. CDR1 and CDR2 (germline): GTSNPN, SVGIG (reference sequence). This CDR3 has 13 amino acids. J lost 6 bases, V lost 2 bases, and 4 bases had no gene match. The CDR3 here is CAWSSTGGSEAFF. CDR3 coding DNA: TGTGCCTGGAGTTCTACAGGGGGCTCTGAAGCTTTCTTT.